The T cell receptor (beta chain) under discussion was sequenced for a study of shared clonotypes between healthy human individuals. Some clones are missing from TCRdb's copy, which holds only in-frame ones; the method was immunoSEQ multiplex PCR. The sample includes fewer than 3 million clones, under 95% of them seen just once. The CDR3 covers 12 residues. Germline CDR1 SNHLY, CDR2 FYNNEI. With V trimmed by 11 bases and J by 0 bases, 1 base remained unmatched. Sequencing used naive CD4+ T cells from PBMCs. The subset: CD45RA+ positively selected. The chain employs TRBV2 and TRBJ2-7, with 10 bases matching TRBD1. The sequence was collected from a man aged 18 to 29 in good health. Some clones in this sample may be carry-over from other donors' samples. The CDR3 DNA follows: TGTGCCGGGACAGGGGTCTCCTACGAGCAGTACTTC. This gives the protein CAGTGVSYEQYF.